This paragraph covers one T cell receptor beta chain sequence. Data came from immunoSEQ multiplex PCR; TCRdb stores just in-frame clones and leaves some out. The table shows 95,000 to 100,000 clones, with roughly 88% occurring only once. The record originates from a study of graft-versus-host responses after intestinal transplantation. Germline V gives CDR1 MNHEY, CDR2 SVGAGI. V dropped 7 bases and J dropped 1 base, with 4 bases sitting between them. This CDR3 region has 11 residues. The chain links TRBV6-5 to TRBJ1-1; D not resolved. The source of this sequence is a human patient who received an intestinal transplant, so some T cells may come from the graft donor. The specimen was PBMCs, collected 255 days after intestinal transplant. The CDR3: CASTGNTEAFF. The CDR3, as DNA: TGTGCCAGCACGGGGAACACTGAAGCTTTCTTT.